These T cell receptor beta chains were read from a single sample in a study of blood T cell repertoires in COVID-19. Method: immunoSEQ multiplex PCR; TCRdb's copy keeps in-frame clones and lacks some. The top ten clones hold roughly a third of a sample with some 16,000 clones, about 80% of them seen once. The sequencing input was peripheral blood. These receptors were obtained from a man between 65 and 85 years old with active or convalescent COVID-19. Both conserved end residues are part of each CDR3. The order of the fields is clone size, J gene, D gene, V gene, CDR3 DNA, CDR3 protein. The D gene is left open where the match is weak. Rows give clone size only sometimes, using once, few, many, or a class for an expanded clone.

>NA|TRBJ2-2|TRBD1|TRBV30
TGTGCCTGGAAACAGGGACAGGGCACCGGGGAGCTGTTTTTT
CAWKQGQGTGELFF
>NA|TRBJ2-5|TRBD1|TRBV11-2
TGTGCCAGCAGCCTAGAGGACAGGTACCAAGAGACCCAGTACTTC
CASSLEDRYQETQYF
>NA|TRBJ1-1|NA|TRBV11-2
TGTGCCAGCAGCTTAGGCCCAGGGGCTCTCACTGAAGCTTTCTTT
CASSLGPGALTEAFF
>NA|TRBJ1-1|TRBD1|TRBV6-6
TGTGCCAGCAGCAGGACAGGGGGAACTGAAGCTTTCTTT
CASSRTGGTEAFF
>NA|TRBJ2-7|TRBD1|TRBV10-3
TGTGCCATCAGTGAGCGAGGGACAGGCCGACTTGAGCAGTACTTC
CAISERGTGRLEQYF
>NA|TRBJ1-2|NA|TRBV3-1/TRBV3-2
TGTGCCAGCAGCCAAGATCAGGGATATGGCTACACCTTC
CASSQDQGYGYTF
>few|TRBJ2-1|TRBD1|TRBV10-3
TGTGCCATCAGGAAGGACAGGGGAGGTAATGAGCAGTTCTTC
CAIRKDRGGNEQFF
>NA|TRBJ1-2|NA|TRBV11-2
TGTGCCAGCAGCTTGACGGAGAGCTATGGCTACACCTTC
CASSLTESYGYTF
>NA|TRBJ1-6|TRBD1|TRBV18
TGTGCCAGCTCACCCTTGACAGGGCAGGGTAATTCACCCCTCCACTTT
CASSPLTGQGNSPLHF
>once|TRBJ2-3|TRBD1|TRBV11-2
TGTGCCAGCAGCGATCTTATGGGACAGGGGGGAGATACGCAGTATTTT
CASSDLMGQGGDTQYF
>NA|TRBJ1-6|NA|TRBV12-3/TRBV12-4
TGTGCCAGCAGTCAGAACAGGGTTTCACCCCTCCACTTT
CASSQNRVSPLHF
>NA|TRBJ2-5|TRBD2|TRBV6-5
TGTGCCAGCAGTTACGGCGGGAGAGAGACCCAGTACTTC
CASSYGGRETQYF
>NA|TRBJ2-3|TRBD1|TRBV11-3
TGTGCCAGCAGCTTAAGACAGGGTCTGACAGATACGCAGTATTTT
CASSLRQGLTDTQYF
>NA|TRBJ1-6|TRBD1|TRBV6-2/TRBV6-3
TGTGCCAGCAGTTACTCGACCGGGACAGGGGTATCCTTAGGTAATTCACCCCTCCACTTT
CASSYSTGTGVSLGNSPLHF
>NA|TRBJ1-4|TRBD1|TRBV5-5
TGTGCCAGCAGCTTTTGGACAGGGACCGGGGATGAAAAACTGTTTTTT
CASSFWTGTGDEKLFF
>NA|TRBJ1-2|TRBD1|TRBV5-1
TGCGCCAGCAGATCGGGACAGGGGGCCTACTATGGCTACACCTTC
CASRSGQGAYYGYTF
>NA|TRBJ1-4|TRBD1|TRBV2
TGTGCCAGCAGAGCGACAGGGGGCGCGTTCGTGGGGAATGAAAAACTGTTTTTT
CASRATGGAFVGNEKLFF
>NA|TRBJ2-1|NA|TRBV29-1
TGCAGCGTTGAAGGCATGGGGACGGGACAAGCCAATGAGCAGTTCTTC
CSVEGMGTGQANEQFF
>NA|TRBJ1-1|NA|TRBV7-9
TGTGCCAGCAGCTTCGGGGGGAACACTGAAGCTTTCTTT
CASSFGGNTEAFF
>NA|TRBJ2-3|TRBD2|TRBV27
TGTGCCAGCAGTTTCGGCGGGGGGGCCACAGATACGCAGTATTTT
CASSFGGGATDTQYF
>NA|TRBJ2-3|NA|TRBV27
TGTGCCAGCAGTAGGGGGGGAGGTTCCACAGATACGCAGTATTTT
CASSRGGGSTDTQYF
>NA|TRBJ2-5|NA|TRBV6-1
TGTGCCAGCGGTGAAGACAGTACGGAGACCCAGTACTTC
CASGEDSTETQYF
>few|TRBJ1-6|NA|TRBV7-8
TGTGCCAGCAGCCCCGCGGTTAGCTCCTATAATTCACCCCTCCACTTT
CASSPAVSSYNSPLHF
>NA|TRBJ1-5|TRBD1|TRBV19
TGTGCCAGTAGTCCACTGGGACAGTGGGTCCAGCCCCAGCATTTT
CASSPLGQWVQPQHF
>NA|TRBJ1-5|NA|TRBV6-5
TGTGCCAGCAGTCACAGGTATAGCAATCAGCCCCAGCATTTT
CASSHRYSNQPQHF
>NA|TRBJ2-4|NA|TRBV28
TGTGCCAGCAGCCCCCCGACGGGAATGGACATTCAGTACTTC
CASSPPTGMDIQYF
>NA|TRBJ2-5|TRBD2|TRBV7-2
TGTGCCAGCAGCTGGGGGGGGACCCAGTACTTC
CASSWGGTQYF
>once|TRBJ2-1|TRBD2|TRBV24-1
TGTGCCACCCGAGCCGGGACTAGCGGGAGTGGGACCTACAATGAGCAGTTCTTC
CATRAGTSGSGTYNEQFF
>once|TRBJ1-1|TRBD1|TRBV4-1
TGCGCCAGCAGCCCACGCCTGGACAGGGGGGTAGGAGGAGCTTTCTTT
CASSPRLDRGVGGAFF